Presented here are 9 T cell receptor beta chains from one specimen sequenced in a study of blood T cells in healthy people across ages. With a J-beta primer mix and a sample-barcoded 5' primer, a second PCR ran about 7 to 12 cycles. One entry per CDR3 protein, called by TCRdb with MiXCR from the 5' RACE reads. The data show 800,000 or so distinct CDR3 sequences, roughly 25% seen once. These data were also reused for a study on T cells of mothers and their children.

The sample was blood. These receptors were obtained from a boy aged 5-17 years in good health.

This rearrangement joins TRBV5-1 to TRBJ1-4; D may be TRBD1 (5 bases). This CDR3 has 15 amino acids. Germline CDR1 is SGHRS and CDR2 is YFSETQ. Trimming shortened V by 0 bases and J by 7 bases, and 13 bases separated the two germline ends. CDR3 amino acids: CASSLEGTPAEKLFF. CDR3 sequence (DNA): TGCGCCAGCAGCTTGGAGGGGACGCCTGCTGAAAAACTGTTTTTT.

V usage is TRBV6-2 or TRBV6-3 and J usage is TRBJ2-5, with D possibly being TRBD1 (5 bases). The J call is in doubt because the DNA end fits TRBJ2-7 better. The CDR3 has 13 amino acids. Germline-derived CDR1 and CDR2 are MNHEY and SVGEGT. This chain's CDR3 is CAGGGASSYEQYF. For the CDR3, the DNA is TGTGCCGGTGGTGGGGCCTCCTCCTACGAGCAGTACTTC.

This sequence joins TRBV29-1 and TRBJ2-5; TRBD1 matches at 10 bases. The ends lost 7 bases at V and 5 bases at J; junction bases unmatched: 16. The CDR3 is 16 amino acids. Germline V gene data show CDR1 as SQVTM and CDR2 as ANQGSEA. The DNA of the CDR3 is TGCAGCGGTCTACGCCACCGGGACAGGGGACTCGAGACCCAGTACTTC. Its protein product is CSGLRHRDRGLETQYF.

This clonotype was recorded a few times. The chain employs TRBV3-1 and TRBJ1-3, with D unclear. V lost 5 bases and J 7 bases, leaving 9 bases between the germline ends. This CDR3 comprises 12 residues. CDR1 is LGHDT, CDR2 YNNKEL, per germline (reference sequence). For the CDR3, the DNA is TGTGCCAGCAGCTGGGGTGGGAACACCATATATTTT. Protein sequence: CASSWGGNTIYF. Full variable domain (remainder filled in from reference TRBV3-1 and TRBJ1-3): DTAVSQTPKYLVTQMGNDKSIKCEQNLGHDTMYWYKQDSKKFLKIMFSYNNKELIINETVPNRFSPKSPDKAHLNLHINSLELGDSAVYFCASSWGGNTIYFGEGSWLTVV.

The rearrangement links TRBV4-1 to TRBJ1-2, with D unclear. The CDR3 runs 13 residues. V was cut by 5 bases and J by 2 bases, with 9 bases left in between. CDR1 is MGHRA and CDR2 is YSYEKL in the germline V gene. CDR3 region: CASSNDPNYGYTF. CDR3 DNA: TGCGCCAGCAGCAATGACCCCAACTATGGCTACACCTTC.

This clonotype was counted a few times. The CDR3 sequence: CASSVAGQSYNEQFF. CDR3 sequence (DNA): TGTGCCAGCAGCGTAGCGGGACAATCCTACAATGAGCAGTTCTTC. J is TRBJ2-1 and V is TRBV9, with D possibly TRBD1 on 6 matching bases. Germline V gives CDR1 SGDLS, CDR2 YYNGEE. The CDR3 totals 15 residues. Trimming took 0 bases from V and 1 from J, leaving 8 bases between them.

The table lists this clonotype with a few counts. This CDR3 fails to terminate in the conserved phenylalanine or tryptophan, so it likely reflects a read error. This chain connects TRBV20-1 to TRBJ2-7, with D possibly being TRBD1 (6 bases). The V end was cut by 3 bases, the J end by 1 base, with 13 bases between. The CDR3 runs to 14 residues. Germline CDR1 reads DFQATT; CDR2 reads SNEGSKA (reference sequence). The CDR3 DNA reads TGCAGTGCTAGTCCGAGACAGGTATCCTACGAGCAGTACCTC. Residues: CSASPRQVSYEQYL.

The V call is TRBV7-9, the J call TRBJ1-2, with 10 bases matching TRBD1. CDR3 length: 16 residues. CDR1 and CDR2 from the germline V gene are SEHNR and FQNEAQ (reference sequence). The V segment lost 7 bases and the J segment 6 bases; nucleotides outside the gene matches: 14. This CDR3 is CASTQRDRGTHHGYTF. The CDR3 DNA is TGTGCCAGCACGCAGAGGGACAGGGGAACCCATCATGGCTACACCTTC. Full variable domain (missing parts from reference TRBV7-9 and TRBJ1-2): DTGVSQNPRHKITKRGQNVTFRCDPISEHNRLYWYRQTLGQGPEFLTYFQNEAQLEKSRLLSDRFSAERPKGSFSTLEIQRTEQGDSAMYLCASTQRDRGTHHGYTFGSGTRLTVV.

The CDR3 loop reads CASSLGGGGIYEQYF. The DNA of the CDR3 is TGTGCCAGCAGTTTAGGGGGAGGAGGGATCTACGAGCAGTACTTC. V gene TRBV28 combines with J gene TRBJ2-5; D is possibly TRBD2 (6 bases). The J call may be faulty, since TRBJ2-7 better matches the DNA end. Germline CDR1 and CDR2: MDHEN and SYDVKM. The CDR3 totals 15 residues.